Presented here are 22 T cell receptor beta chains from one specimen sequenced in a study of blood T cell repertoires in COVID-19. Method: immunoSEQ multiplex PCR; TCRdb's copy keeps in-frame clones and lacks some. The table lists about 63,000 clones, over 75% of them singletons. The sample was peripheral blood. The receptors were gathered from a human donor in a cohort sampled during active COVID-19.

The chain combines TRBV7-2 with TRBJ2-2; possible D gene TRBD1, 8 bases. V was trimmed by 6 bases and J by 1 base, leaving 12 bases between them. Germline CDR1 and CDR2: SGHTA and FQGNSA. The CDR3 is 15 residues long. The CDR3 loop reads CASRNRGGNTGELFF. In nucleotides, the CDR3 is TGTGCCAGCAGGAACAGGGGGGGGAACACCGGGGAGCTGTTTTTT.

The chain joins TRBV18 to TRBJ2-1, with 7 nucleotides matching TRBD2. J was trimmed by 6 bases and V by 2 bases; bases with no gene match: 10. The germline V gene has CDR1 KGHSH and CDR2 LQKENI. The CDR3 spans 16 residues. This CDR3 reads CASSPTTGLGSNEQFF. Here the CDR3 DNA reads TGTGCCAGCTCACCAACAACCGGACTAGGAAGCAATGAGCAGTTCTTC.

CDR3 nucleotides: TGCGCCAGCAGCCAAACAGTGGTCAGGGGGCACACTGAAGCTTTCTTT. Amino acids: CASSQTVVRGHTEAFF. The V call is TRBV4-1, the J call TRBJ1-1; 8 nucleotides align to TRBD1. The junction had 8 bases not matched to a gene; V was cut back by 2 bases and J by 3 bases. Germline V gene lookup returns CDR1 MGHRA and CDR2 YSYEKL. The CDR3 is made up of 16 amino acids.

This clone was seen ten or more times. The chain has TRBV3-1 (or the pseudogene TRBV3-2) and TRBJ2-7; 8 positions agree with TRBD1. The trim removed 0 bases at V and 3 bases at J, leaving 4 bases unmatched. Germline assignment: CDR1 LGHDT and CDR2 YNNKEL (reference sequence). The CDR3 length is 15 residues. This CDR3 reads CASSQDPGTGYEQYF. In DNA form, the CDR3 reads TGTGCCAGCAGCCAAGATCCTGGGACAGGCTACGAGCAGTACTTC.

The chain recombines TRBV19 with TRBJ2-7, with 9 bases identical to TRBD1. Germline values: CDR1 LNHDA, CDR2 SQIVND (reference sequence). This CDR3 contains 15 residues. Unmatched junction bases numbered 6, after V lost 4 bases and J lost 2 bases. In DNA form, the CDR3 reads TGTGCCAGTAGTACGGACAGGGGTCCCCCCTACGAGCAGTACTTC. Translating it yields CASSTDRGPPYEQYF.

The CDR3 DNA is TGTGCCAGCAGTGACTTCCCGACGGGAGGGGAAGTCGGCTACACCTTC. Amino acids: CASSDFPTGGEVGYTF. The V gene is TRBV6-4, the J gene TRBJ1-2; weak D call: TRBD1 (5 bases). V lost 1 base and J lost 8, with 20 bases in between. The CDR3 loop spans 16 amino acids. CDR1 and CDR2 from the germline V gene are MRHNA and SNTAGT.

This chain connects TRBV11-3 to TRBJ2-3; 7 nucleotides align to TRBD2. The ends lost 1 base at V and 0 bases at J; junction bases unmatched: 7. The CDR3 extends over 17 amino acids. Germline assignment: CDR1 SGHNT and CDR2 YENEEA. CDR3 DNA: TGTGCCAGCAGCTTAGGGAATAGCGGGCTTAGCACAGATACGCAGTATTTT. Protein product: CASSLGNSGLSTDTQYF.

This chain connects TRBV6-5 to TRBJ2-2, with D possibly TRBD2 on 5 matching bases. The CDR3 contains 14 residues. The germline gives CDR1 MNHEY, CDR2 SVGAGI. V shed 2 bases and J shed 5 bases, with 9 bases lying between them. CDR3 residues: CASSYQTGTGELFF. CDR3 sequence (DNA): TGTGCCAGCAGTTACCAAACGGGAACCGGGGAGCTGTTTTTT.

The rearrangement uses TRBV19 and TRBJ2-5; 11 bases are shared with TRBD1. V was pared by 6 bases and J by 7 bases, with 10 bases of the junction left unmatched. CDR1 and CDR2 (germline): LNHDA, SQIVND (reference sequence). This CDR3 is 15 amino acids long. The CDR3 region has the DNA TGTGCCAGTAGCGTAATGGACAGGGGGCTGGGGACCCAGTACTTC. Translating it yields CASSVMDRGLGTQYF.

The gene calls are TRBV18 and TRBJ2-5; weak D call: TRBD1 (6 bases). Trimming pared 6 bases from V and 4 bases from J, leaving 12 bases between. The CDR3 is made up of 13 amino acids. Germline V lookup: CDR1 KGHSH, CDR2 LQKENI. The CDR3 DNA sequence: TGTGCCAGCTCCTACGGACAGAGAGAGACCCAGTACTTC. Translation gives CASSYGQRETQYF.

The chain recombines TRBV11-3 with TRBJ1-5, with D perhaps TRBD1 (5 bases). The V gene's germline CDR1 is SGHNT and CDR2 YENEEA. V was shortened by 5 bases and J by 2 bases, with 16 bases between the two germline ends. The CDR3 totals 16 residues. The CDR3 here is CASSLLDGGGNQPQHF. Written as DNA, the CDR3 is TGTGCCAGCAGCCTACTGGACGGGGGTGGCAATCAGCCCCAGCATTTT.

This chain links TRBV11-2 with TRBJ2-3; weak D call: TRBD1 (6 bases). The CDR3 has 12 residues. V was shortened by 5 bases and J by 7 bases, with 10 bases between the two germline ends. From germline, CDR1 is SGHAT and CDR2 FQNNGV. CDR3 residues: CASSPRGYTQYF. The CDR3 coding sequence is TGTGCCAGCAGCCCAAGGGGGTATACGCAGTATTTT.

The rearrangement links TRBV5-4 to TRBJ1-4; 7 bases align to TRBD1. Unmatched junction bases numbered 5, after V lost 4 bases and J lost 5 bases. This CDR3 region has 14 residues. Germline V lookup: CDR1 SGHNT, CDR2 YYREEE (reference sequence). CDR3 nucleotide sequence: TGTGCCAGCAGCCGGCAGGGGGGAAATGAAAAACTGTTTTTT. It yields the protein CASSRQGGNEKLFF.

CDR3 in amino acids: CASSTAPSGLSEQFF. CDR3 coding DNA: TGTGCCAGCAGCACCGCGCCTAGCGGGCTTAGTGAGCAGTTCTTC. The V gene is TRBV11-2, the J gene TRBJ2-1; 8 positions agree with TRBD2. The CDR3 is 15 residues long. Germline CDR1 and CDR2: SGHAT and FQNNGV. V was clipped by 5 bases and J by 9 bases; unmatched bases: 12.

The chain combines TRBV4-2 with TRBJ2-3; TRBD1 aligns across 12 bases. The CDR3 runs 16 residues. CDR1 LGHNA and CDR2 YNFKEQ come from the germline V gene. V was pared by 5 bases and J by 5 bases, with 8 bases of the junction left unmatched. The CDR3 DNA reads TGTGCCAGCAGCTCAAGGGGACAGGGGGCGTTAGATACGCAGTATTTT. The encoded protein is CASSSRGQGALDTQYF.

This clone was detected a few times. This sequence joins TRBV7-9 and TRBJ2-1; tentatively, D is TRBD2 (7 bases). Germline V lookup: CDR1 SEHNR, CDR2 FQNEAQ (reference sequence). Trimming left V 8 bases short and J 6 bases short, with 14 bases between. The CDR3 consists of 13 residues. The CDR3 DNA sequence: TGTGCCAGCCAAGGGGGAGGGCCCAATGAGCAGTTCTTC. This encodes CASQGGGPNEQFF.

This chain links TRBV6-2 or TRBV6-3 with TRBJ2-1; D uncertain. V lost 2 bases, J lost 3 bases, and 14 bases lay in between. CDR3 length: 16 amino acids. Germline lookup yields CDR1 MNHEY and CDR2 SVGEGT. The CDR3 loop reads CASSYGGSAYYNEQFF. In DNA form, the CDR3 reads TGTGCCAGCAGTTACGGTGGCTCAGCGTACTACAATGAGCAGTTCTTC.

The chain uses TRBV6-1 and TRBJ2-1; 7 nucleotides line up with TRBD2. CDR1 and CDR2 (germline): MNHNS, SASEGT. J was trimmed by 4 bases and V by 4 bases; bases with no gene match: 10. This CDR3 region has 16 residues. The CDR3 spells CASSVSLAEAYNEQFF. CDR3 nucleotide sequence: TGTGCCAGCAGTGTTTCCCTAGCGGAGGCTTACAATGAGCAGTTCTTC.

The gene calls are TRBV9 and TRBJ1-6; D remains ambiguous. Looked up from germline, CDR1 is SGDLS and CDR2 is YYNGEE. V gave up 2 bases and J gave up 10 bases, with 13 bases separating them. There are 14 residues in the CDR3. CDR3 residues: CASSVSGGGSPLHF. The CDR3 coding sequence is TGTGCCAGCAGCGTTTCCGGAGGAGGATCACCCCTCCACTTT.

The V call is TRBV19, the J call TRBJ2-5, with TRBD1 as a possible D gene (6 bases). This CDR3 is built from 13 residues. V was pared by 9 bases and J by 2 bases, with 13 bases between. Germline loops: CDR1 LNHDA, CDR2 SQIVND (reference sequence). The CDR3 is CASKPTGQETQYF. The CDR3 DNA is TGTGCCAGCAAACCCACAGGGCAAGAGACCCAGTACTTC.

This sequence joins TRBV9 and TRBJ1-2, with D possibly being TRBD1 (5 bases). In germline, CDR1 is SGDLS, CDR2 YYNGEE. V lost 3 bases, J lost 3 bases, and 12 bases lay in between. This CDR3 has 14 residues. In nucleotides, the CDR3 is TGTGCCAGCAGCGCCGTTTCAGGGTACTATGGCTACACCTTC. This translates into CASSAVSGYYGYTF.

The V call is TRBV21-1, the J call TRBJ2-2; the DNA was not used to check the table's D call, TRBD1. TRBV21-1 has pseudogene status. The CDR3 is made up of 17 amino acids. CDR3 nucleotide sequence: TGTGCCAGCAGCCCTCACAGGGGGCGTTTTGTCACCGGGGAGCTGTTTTTT. As protein: CASSPHRGRFVTGELFF.